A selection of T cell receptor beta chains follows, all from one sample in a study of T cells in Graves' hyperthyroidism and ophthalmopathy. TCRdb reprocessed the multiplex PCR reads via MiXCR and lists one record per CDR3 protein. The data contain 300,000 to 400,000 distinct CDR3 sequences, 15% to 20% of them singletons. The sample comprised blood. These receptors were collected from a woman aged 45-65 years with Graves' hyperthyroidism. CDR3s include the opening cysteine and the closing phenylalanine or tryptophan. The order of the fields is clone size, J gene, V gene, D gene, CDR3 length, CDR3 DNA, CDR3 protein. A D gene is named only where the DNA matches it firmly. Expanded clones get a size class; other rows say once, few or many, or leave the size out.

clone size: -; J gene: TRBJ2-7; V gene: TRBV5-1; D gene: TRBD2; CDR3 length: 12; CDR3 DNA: TGCGCCAACAAGCTAGCGGGCAACGAGCAGTACTTC; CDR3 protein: CANKLAGNEQYF
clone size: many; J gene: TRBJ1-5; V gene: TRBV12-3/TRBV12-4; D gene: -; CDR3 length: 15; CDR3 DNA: TGTGCCAGCAGGCGAGACAGGTATAGCAATCAGCCCCAGCATTTT; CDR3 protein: CASRRDRYSNQPQHF
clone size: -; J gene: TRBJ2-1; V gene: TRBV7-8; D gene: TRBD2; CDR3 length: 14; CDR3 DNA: TGTGCCAGCAGCACCCCCGGGACTAGAGTTGAGCAGTTCTTC; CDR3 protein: CASSTPGTRVEQFF
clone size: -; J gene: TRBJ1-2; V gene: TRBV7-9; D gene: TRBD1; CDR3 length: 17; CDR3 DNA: TGTGCCAACAGCTTGTGGGACAGGGTCGGAATAGGCTATGGCTACACCTTC; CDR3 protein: CANSLWDRVGIGYGYTF
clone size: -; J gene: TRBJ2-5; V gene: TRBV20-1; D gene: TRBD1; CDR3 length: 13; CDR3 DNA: TGCAGTGCTGGGGACAGTTACCAAGAGACCCAGTACTTC; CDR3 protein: CSAGDSYQETQYF
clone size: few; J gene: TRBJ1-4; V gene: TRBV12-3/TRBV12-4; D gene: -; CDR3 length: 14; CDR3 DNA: TGTGCCAGCAAAGGGGGAGGGGGTATTGAAAAACTGTTTTTT; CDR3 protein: CASKGGGGIEKLFF
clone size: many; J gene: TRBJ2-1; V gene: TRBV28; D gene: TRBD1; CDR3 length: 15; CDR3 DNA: TGTGCCAGCAGCCCCGGGACAGGATACTACAATGAGCAGTTCTTC; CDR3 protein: CASSPGTGYYNEQFF
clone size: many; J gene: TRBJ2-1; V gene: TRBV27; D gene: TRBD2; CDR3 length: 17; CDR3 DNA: TGTGCCAGCAGTTTTGAAGGACTAGCGAAGGCCTACAATGAGCAGTTCTTC; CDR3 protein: CASSFEGLAKAYNEQFF
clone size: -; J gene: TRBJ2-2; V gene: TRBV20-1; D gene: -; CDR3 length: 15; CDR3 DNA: TGCAGTGCTAGAGATGGGTGGGCAGACACCGGGGAGCTGTTTTTT; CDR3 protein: CSARDGWADTGELFF
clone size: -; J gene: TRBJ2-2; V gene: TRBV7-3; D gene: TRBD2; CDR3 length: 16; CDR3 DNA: TGTGCCAGCAGCCCACACTCTAGCGGGAACACCGGGGAGCTGTTTTTT; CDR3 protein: CASSPHSSGNTGELFF
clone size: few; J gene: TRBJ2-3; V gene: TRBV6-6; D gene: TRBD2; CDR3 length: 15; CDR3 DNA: TGTGCCAGCAGTTACTCGGCTAGCGGGAGAGATACGCAGTATTTT; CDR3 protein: CASSYSASGRDTQYF
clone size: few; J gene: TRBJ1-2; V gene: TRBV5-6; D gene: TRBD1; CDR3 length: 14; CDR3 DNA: TGTGCCAGCACCCTGACAGGGATTAACTATGGCTACACCTTC; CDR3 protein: CASTLTGINYGYTF
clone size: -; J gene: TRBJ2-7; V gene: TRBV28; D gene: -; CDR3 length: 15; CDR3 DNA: TGTGCCAGCAGTTTCCGAGGGCTAGGGTCCTACGAGCAGTACTTC; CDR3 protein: CASSFRGLGSYEQYF
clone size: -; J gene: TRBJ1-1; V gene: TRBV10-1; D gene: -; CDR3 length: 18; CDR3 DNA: TGCGCCAGCAGTGAGGGGCAAGCGAAGGTCGTAGGGGACACTGAAGCTTTCTTT; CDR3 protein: CASSEGQAKVVGDTEAFF
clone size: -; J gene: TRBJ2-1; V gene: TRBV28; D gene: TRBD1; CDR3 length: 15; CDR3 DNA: TGTGCCAGCAGCGAACAGGGGGCCAACAACAATGAGCAGTTCTTC; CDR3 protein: CASSEQGANNNEQFF
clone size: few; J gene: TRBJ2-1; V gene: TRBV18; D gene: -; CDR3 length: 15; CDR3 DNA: TGTGCCAGCTCACTTCGGGATTCGTCCTACAATGAGCAGTTCTTC; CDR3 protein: CASSLRDSSYNEQFF
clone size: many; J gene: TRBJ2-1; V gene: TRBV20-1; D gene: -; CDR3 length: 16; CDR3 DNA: TGCAGTGCTAGAGATCTACTGAGACTGACCTACAATGAGCAGTTCTTC; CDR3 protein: CSARDLLRLTYNEQFF
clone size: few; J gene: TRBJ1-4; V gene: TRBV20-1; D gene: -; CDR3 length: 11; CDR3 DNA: TGCAGTGCTAGAGGCCGTGAAAAACTGTTTTTT; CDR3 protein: CSARGREKLFF
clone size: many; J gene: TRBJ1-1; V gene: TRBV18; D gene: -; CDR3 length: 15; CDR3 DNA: TGTGCCAGCTCACCCTGGGGGCGGGAGAACACTGAAGCTTTCTTT; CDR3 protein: CASSPWGRENTEAFF
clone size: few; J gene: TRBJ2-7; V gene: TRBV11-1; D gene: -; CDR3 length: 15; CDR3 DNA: TGTGCCAGCAGCCCCCAACTAGGCGGTTTTGACGAGCAGTACTTC; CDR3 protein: CASSPQLGGFDEQYF
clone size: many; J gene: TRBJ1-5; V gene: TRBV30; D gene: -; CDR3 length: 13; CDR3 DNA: TGTGCCTGGAGTAGGGACAACAGAGAGCCCCAGCATTTT; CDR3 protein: CAWSRDNREPQHF
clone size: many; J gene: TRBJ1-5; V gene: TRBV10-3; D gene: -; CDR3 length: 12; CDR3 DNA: TGTGCCATCAGCGGGGGCAATCAGCCCCAGCATTTT; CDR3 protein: CAISGGNQPQHF
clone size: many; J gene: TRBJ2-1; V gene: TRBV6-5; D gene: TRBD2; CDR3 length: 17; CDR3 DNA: TGTGCCAGCAGTTACACCGGGACTAGCGGGAACTTTAATGAGCAGTTCTTC; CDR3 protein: CASSYTGTSGNFNEQFF
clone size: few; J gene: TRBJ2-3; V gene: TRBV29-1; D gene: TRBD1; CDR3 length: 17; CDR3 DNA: TGCAGCGTTTACCACCTTAGAGGGGGCACCAGCACAGATACGCAGTATTTT; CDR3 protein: CSVYHLRGGTSTDTQYF
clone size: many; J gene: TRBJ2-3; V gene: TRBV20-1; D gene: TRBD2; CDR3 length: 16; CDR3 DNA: TGCAGTGCTAGAGCTGGGGGAGGGCCCGGCACAGATACGCAGTATTTT; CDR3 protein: CSARAGGGPGTDTQYF
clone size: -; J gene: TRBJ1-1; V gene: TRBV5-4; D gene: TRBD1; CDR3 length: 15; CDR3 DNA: TGTGCCAGCACGCTACAGGGGCAGATGAACACTGAAGCTTTCTTT; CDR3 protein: CASTLQGQMNTEAFF
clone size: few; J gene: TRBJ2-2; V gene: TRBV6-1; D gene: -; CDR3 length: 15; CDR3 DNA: TGTGCCAGCAGTCTTCGCCAGGGGGAGGCCGGGGAGCTGTTTTTT; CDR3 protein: CASSLRQGEAGELFF
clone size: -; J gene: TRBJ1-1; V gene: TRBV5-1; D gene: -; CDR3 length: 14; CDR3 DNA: TGCGCCAGCAGCTTGGGTTCGGCAGAAACTGAAGCTTTCTTT; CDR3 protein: CASSLGSAETEAFF
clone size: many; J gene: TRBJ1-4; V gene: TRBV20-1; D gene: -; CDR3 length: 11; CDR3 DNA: TGCAGTGCTAGAGATAATGAAAAACTGTTTTTT; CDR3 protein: CSARDNEKLFF
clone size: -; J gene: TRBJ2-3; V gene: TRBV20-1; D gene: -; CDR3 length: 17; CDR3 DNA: TGCAGTGCTAGAGATAGGGACAAACCCTATCGCACAGATACGCAGTATTTT; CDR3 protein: CSARDRDKPYRTDTQYF
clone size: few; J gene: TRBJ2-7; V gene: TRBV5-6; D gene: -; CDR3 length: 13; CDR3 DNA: TGTGCCAGCAGCTTGGACAGCTACTACGAGCAGTACTTC; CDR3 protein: CASSLDSYYEQYF
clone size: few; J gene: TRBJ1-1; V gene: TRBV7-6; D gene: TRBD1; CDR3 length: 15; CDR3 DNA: TGTGCCAGCAGCAAGACTCCTACAGGGGGCACTGAAGCTTTCTTT; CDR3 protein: CASSKTPTGGTEAFF
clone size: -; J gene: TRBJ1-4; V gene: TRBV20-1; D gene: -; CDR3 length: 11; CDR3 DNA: TGCAGTGCCCCGGAACAAGAAAAACTGTTTTTT; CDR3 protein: CSAPEQEKLFF
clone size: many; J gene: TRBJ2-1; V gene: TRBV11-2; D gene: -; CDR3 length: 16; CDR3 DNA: TGTGCCAGCAGCATTCGGGACTCCAGCTCCTACAATGAGCAGTTCTTC; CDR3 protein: CASSIRDSSSYNEQFF
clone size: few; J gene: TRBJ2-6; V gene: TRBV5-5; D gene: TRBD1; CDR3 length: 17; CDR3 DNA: TGTGCCAGCAGTTCCGGGACAGTGCTCTCTGGGGCCAACGTCCTGACTTTC; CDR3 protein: CASSSGTVLSGANVLTF